This section outlines one T cell receptor beta chain sequence together with its context. What it recognizes is unknown. Original processing notes: When patient CD8+ clones larger than 1% were compared with published virus-specific TCRB sequences, few matched. Sequenced by immunoSEQ multiplex PCR; TCRdb stores in-frame clones only, minus some. From that table come the V and J calls and clone size; the DNA was used to work out D and trimming. This table holds about 29,000 clones, around 90% found once. The record originates from a study of somatic mutations in cytotoxic T cells in rheumatoid arthritis. Findings and limits, study-wide: CD8+ T-cell clonality did not differ significantly between rheumatoid arthritis patients and age-matched healthy controls.

The material sequenced was CD8+ T cells sorted from blood. The TCR was taken from an adult with rheumatoid arthritis.

CDR3 sequence (DNA): TGTGCCAGCAGCCAAGAGGTAAATGAGCAGTTCTTC. Protein: CASSQEVNEQFF. This sequence joins TRBV4-2 and TRBJ2-1; no definite D call. V was clipped by 0 bases and J by 7 bases, with 4 bases between them. There are 12 residues in the CDR3. Germline assignment: CDR1 LGHNA and CDR2 YNFKEQ.